These 30 T cell receptor beta chains came from one sample sequenced in a study of response to subunit inactivated influenza vaccine. Each CDR3 protein is one row after TCRdb ran MiXCR on the RT-PCR reads. The profile shows more than 150,000 distinct CDR3 sequences, about 10% of them singletons. Material: CD8+ T cells sorted from PBMCs, obtained roughly 24 months after vaccination. Every receptor here comes from a man aged 50 to 69 who received an inactivated influenza vaccine.

This clonotype occurred a few times. V gene TRBV29-1 combines with J gene TRBJ2-1; 9 positions match TRBD2. Germline CDR1 and CDR2: SQVTM and ANQGSEA. The V segment lost 3 bases and the J segment 4 bases; nucleotides outside the gene matches: 10. CDR3 length equals 16 residues. The CDR3 sequence: CSVDGTSIRRYNEQFF. In DNA, the CDR3 is TGCAGCGTTGATGGGACTAGCATAAGAAGGTACAATGAGCAGTTCTTC.

About this clonotype: One end of the junction does not line up with germline, which may come from a read error. The V gene is TRBV12-3 or TRBV12-4, the J gene TRBJ2-7, with D perhaps matching TRBD2 (5 bases). This CDR3 spans 13 amino acids. CDR3 in DNA: TGTGTCAGCAGTTTAGCGCTAAGGGAGGAGCAGTACTTC. Translated, it gives CVSSLALREEQYF.

Many counts were recorded for this clonotype. J is TRBJ1-5 and V is TRBV6-1; TRBD1 is a possible D gene (6 bases). The germline V gene has CDR1 MNHNS and CDR2 SASEGT. Trimming shortened V by 5 bases and J by 2 bases, and 13 bases separated the two germline ends. The CDR3 consists of 15 residues. In nucleotides, the CDR3 is TGTGCCAGCAGTATGGCAGAGGGGGGCAATCAGCCCCAGCATTTT. Translating gives CASSMAEGGNQPQHF.

The rearrangement joins TRBV4-3 to TRBJ1-1; D may be TRBD1 (5 bases). Trimming took off 2 bases at V and 4 bases at J, with 14 bases between the two ends. The germline V gene encodes CDR1 LGHNA and CDR2 YSLEER. The CDR3 consists of 15 residues. The CDR3 reads CASSQFLGEATEAFF. For the CDR3, the DNA is TGCGCCAGCAGCCAATTTCTAGGGGAAGCCACTGAAGCTTTCTTT.

This chain connects TRBV13 to TRBJ2-7; TRBD2 agrees at 8 bases. CDR1 PRHDT and CDR2 FYEKMQ come from the germline V gene (reference sequence). V gave up 4 bases and J gave up 5 bases; unmatched junction bases: 4. This CDR3 has 13 residues. The CDR3 nucleotides read TGTGCCAGCAGCTCCGGGGGGGGAAACGAGCAGTACTTC. It translates to CASSSGGGNEQYF.

This chain links TRBV2 with TRBJ2-7, with 12 bases fitting TRBD1. CDR1 and CDR2 (germline): SNHLY, FYNNEI. The CDR3 is 14 residues long. Trimming cost V 2 bases and J 6 bases; bases outside gene matches: 2. CDR3: CASSERDRGLEQYF. The CDR3 nucleotides read TGTGCCAGCAGTGAAAGGGACAGGGGGCTCGAGCAGTACTTC.

This clonotype was seen many times. V is TRBV4-1 and J is TRBJ2-1; 9 bases align to TRBD1. V was pared by 4 bases and J by 6 bases, with 7 bases of the junction left unmatched. The CDR3 has 15 amino acids. Per germline, CDR1 MGHRA and CDR2 YSYEKL. CDR3 amino acids: CASSLTGTGINEQFF. CDR3 bases: TGCGCCAGCAGCCTCACAGGGACAGGGATCAATGAGCAGTTCTTC.

This chain joins TRBV29-1 and TRBJ2-7; the match to TRBD2 covers 12 bases. CDR3 length equals 15 residues. V was clipped by 1 base and J by 7 bases; unmatched bases: 8. CDR1 SQVTM and CDR2 ANQGSEA come from the germline V gene. The CDR3 loop reads CSVEVRLAGEGEQYF. The CDR3 DNA follows: TGCAGCGTTGAAGTTAGACTAGCGGGAGAAGGGGAGCAGTACTTC.

This clonotype was found a few times. This sequence joins TRBV6-5 and TRBJ2-1; possible D gene TRBD2, 5 bases. With 0 bases removed from V and 4 bases from J, the gap between germline ends came to 10 bases. Germline V gene lookup returns CDR1 MNHEY and CDR2 SVGAGI. This CDR3 is 15 amino acids long. This CDR3 is CASSYSNLAYNEQFF. The DNA for the CDR3 is TGTGCCAGCAGTTACTCGAATCTAGCATACAATGAGCAGTTCTTC.

The chain links TRBV20-1 to TRBJ2-7; no reliable D call. Between the trimmed V and J ends, which lost 2 bases and 3 bases, there was a span of 17 bases. The CDR3 is 15 residues long. Germline V lookup: CDR1 DFQATT, CDR2 SNEGSKA (reference sequence). The CDR3 spells CSARSYGLKGYEQYF. CDR3 nucleotides: TGCAGTGCTAGATCCTATGGGCTGAAAGGCTACGAGCAGTACTTC.

There are a few counts of this clonotype. The J gene is TRBJ2-7, the V gene TRBV15; tentatively, D is TRBD1 (6 bases). The germline V gene encodes CDR1 LNHNV and CDR2 YYDKDF (reference sequence). The CDR3 contains 15 residues. V was cut by 0 bases and J by 6 bases, with 15 bases left in between. The CDR3 protein is CATSREWGRVSEQYF. The CDR3 DNA follows: TGTGCCACCAGCAGAGAATGGGGGCGCGTCTCCGAGCAGTACTTC.

The rearrangement links TRBV29-1 to TRBJ2-3; the D gene is possibly TRBD1 (5 bases). This CDR3 contains 13 residues. V was shortened by 6 bases and J by 5 bases, with 15 bases between the two germline ends. CDR1 is SQVTM, CDR2 ANQGSEA, per germline. CDR3 loop: CSVYGRVGDTQYF. CDR3 nucleotides: TGCAGCGTATATGGCAGGGTCGGAGATACGCAGTATTTT.

This clonotype was seen a single time. The V gene is TRBV20-1, the J gene TRBJ2-1; TRBD2 aligns across 11 bases. Germline CDR1 DFQATT, CDR2 SNEGSKA (reference sequence). J lost 4 bases, V lost 5 bases, and 10 bases had no gene match. This CDR3 spans 16 amino acids. CDR3 in DNA: TGCAGTGCTGTACCCCCGGGACTAGCGGTATACAATGAGCAGTTCTTC. Protein: CSAVPPGLAVYNEQFF.

This chain joins TRBV10-1 and TRBJ2-1; 11 nucleotides match TRBD2. The CDR3 is made up of 19 amino acids. The V gene's germline CDR1 is WNHNN and CDR2 SYGVQD (reference sequence). With 9 bases clipped from V and 0 bases from J, the junction kept 16 bases outside the gene matches. The CDR3 DNA sequence: TGCGCCAGAGGGTTCGGGACTAGCGGCCTTGTGAGCTCCTACAATGAGCAGTTCTTC. This encodes CARGFGTSGLVSSYNEQFF.

The chain couples TRBV7-2 to TRBJ2-3, with D uncertain. Germline CDR1 is SGHTA and CDR2 is FQGNSA. This CDR3 comprises 13 residues. V lost 3 bases, J lost 2 bases, and 6 bases lay in between. In DNA form, the CDR3 reads TGTGCCAGCAGCTTCCCCTACACAGATACGCAGTATTTT. Its protein product is CASSFPYTDTQYF.

Only a few counts were recorded for this clonotype. V and J are TRBV27 and TRBJ2-7; 10 bases are a match to TRBD1. The junction had 8 bases not matched to a gene; V was cut back by 5 bases and J by 4 bases. Germline lookup yields CDR1 MNHEY and CDR2 SMNVEV (reference sequence). The CDR3 spans 15 residues. DNA for the CDR3: TGTGCCAGCAGTCACCCGGGACAGGGGTTGTACGAGCAGTACTTC. It specifies CASSHPGQGLYEQYF.

The table lists this clonotype with a few counts. V and J are TRBV28 and TRBJ2-1; the match to TRBD1 covers 7 bases. Germline loops: CDR1 MDHEN, CDR2 SYDVKM. V was pared by 3 bases and J by 4 bases, with 6 bases of the junction left unmatched. The CDR3 runs 15 residues. The CDR3 DNA reads as TGTGCCAGCAGTTTGTCAGGGGGATTATACAATGAGCAGTTCTTC. It specifies CASSLSGGLYNEQFF.

This clonotype was picked up many times. The rearrangement uses TRBV10-3 and TRBJ2-1; 9 nucleotides agree with TRBD2. Germline V gives CDR1 ENHRY, CDR2 SYGVKD. The CDR3 spans 15 residues. J gave up 5 bases and V 7 bases, and 9 bases lay outside the gene matches. CDR3 bases: TGTGCCATCACTATGAGCGGGGGGCCGAACAATGAGCAGTTCTTC. Protein product: CAITMSGGPNNEQFF.

The genes are TRBV9 and TRBJ1-4; D is perhaps TRBD1 (5 bases). Germline-derived CDR1 and CDR2 are SGDLS and YYNGEE. Trimming cost V 0 bases and J 7 bases, with 22 bases left between them. The CDR3 is made up of 18 amino acids. The CDR3 sequence: CASSVVAEARWDGEKLFF. CDR3 coding DNA: TGTGCCAGCAGCGTAGTAGCGGAGGCGCGTTGGGACGGTGAAAAACTGTTTTTT. The variable domain in full, completed from reference TRBV9 and TRBJ1-4, reads DSGVTQTPKHLITATGQRVTLRCSPRSGDLSVYWYQQSLDQGLQFLIQYYNGEERAKGNILERFSAQQFPDLHSELNLSSLELGDSALYFCASSVVAEARWDGEKLFFGSGTQLSVL.

This clonotype has ten or more counts. The chain recombines TRBV6-2 or TRBV6-3 with TRBJ1-1; 9 nucleotides line up with TRBD1. Per germline, CDR1 MNHEY and CDR2 SVGEGT. Losses at the gene ends were 7 bases for V and 0 bases for J; bases not matched to a gene: 12. The CDR3 spans 17 residues. CDR3 coding DNA: TGTGCCAGCACTAGTTACAGGGGGCCTTCTATGAACACTGAAGCTTTCTTT. This sequence encodes CASTSYRGPSMNTEAFF.

This clonotype has ten or more counts. The genes are TRBV10-3 and TRBJ2-3, with 8 nucleotides matching TRBD2. Germline CDR1 and CDR2: ENHRY and SYGVKD. V lost 4 bases, J lost 4 bases, and 13 bases stayed unmatched. There are 17 residues in the CDR3. The CDR3 DNA is TGTGCCATCAGTGGACCCGACCCTCGGGAGGGCCCAGATACGCAGTATTTT. Translating gives CAISGPDPREGPDTQYF.

The chain uses TRBV14 and TRBJ2-1, with 7 nucleotides matching TRBD1. The germline CDR1 and CDR2 sequences are SGHDN and FVKESK. J lost 1 base, V lost 4 bases, and 4 bases had no gene match. The CDR3 runs to 15 residues. This chain's CDR3 is CASSPYRGSYNEQFF. DNA for the CDR3: TGTGCCAGCAGCCCATACAGGGGATCCTACAATGAGCAGTTCTTC.

This chain uses TRBV27 with TRBJ2-1; a weak D match, TRBD2 (6 bases). The CDR3 totals 14 residues. Per germline, CDR1 MNHEY and CDR2 SMNVEV (reference sequence). Trimming left V 7 bases short and J 8 bases short, with 18 bases between. The CDR3 DNA reads as TGTGCCAGCAAGGATGGGACTTTCCCGGATGAGCAGTTCTTC. Translation: CASKDGTFPDEQFF.

This clonotype was recorded a few times. The chain is built from TRBV2 and TRBJ1-3, with 7 positions matching TRBD1. The junction had 4 bases not matched to a gene; V was cut back by 3 bases and J by 2 bases. CDR3 length equals 15 residues. The V gene's germline CDR1 is SNHLY and CDR2 FYNNEI. This CDR3 reads CASSDGRGAGNTIYF. The CDR3 DNA follows: TGTGCCAGCAGTGACGGCAGGGGGGCTGGAAACACCATATATTTT.

The chain's CDR3 is CASSISPSDPMGYTF. CDR3 DNA: TGTGCCAGTAGTATTTCGCCGTCTGATCCTATGGGCTACACCTTC. The J gene is TRBJ1-2, the V gene TRBV19; D is undetermined. This CDR3 contains 15 residues. Deletions cut 3 bases from V and 8 bases from J, with 19 bases between. CDR1 and CDR2 (germline): LNHDA, SQIVND (reference sequence).

The chain couples TRBV6-2 or TRBV6-3 to TRBJ2-6; D might be TRBD1 or TRBD2, each matching 5 bases. V lost 6 bases to trimming and J lost 0 bases, with 24 bases between them. Germline values: CDR1 MNHEY, CDR2 SVGEGT. CDR3 length: 20 amino acids. CDR3 residues: CASSLAPQGIPRSGANVLTF. Here the CDR3 DNA reads TGTGCCAGCAGCCTAGCTCCCCAGGGCATCCCCCGCTCTGGGGCCAACGTCCTGACTTTC.

There are a few counts of this clonotype. The chain has TRBV4-2 and TRBJ2-1; 10 bases line up with TRBD2. The CDR3 covers 16 residues. The germline CDR1 and CDR2 sequences are LGHNA and YNFKEQ. Germline trimming cut 1 base from V and 8 bases from J; bases unmatched to any gene: 8. The CDR3 protein is CASSQALAGPTDEQFF. As DNA, the CDR3 is TGTGCCAGCAGCCAAGCACTAGCGGGACCCACGGATGAGCAGTTCTTC.

This clonotype occurred many times. The chain carries TRBV10-3 and TRBJ2-1; D is uncertain. V shed 0 bases and J shed 9 bases, with 3 bases lying between them. The CDR3 contains 11 residues. Germline CDR1 and CDR2: ENHRY and SYGVKD. Here the CDR3 DNA reads TGTGCCATCAGTGAGTCGCGTGAGCAGTTCTTC. Amino acid sequence: CAISESREQFF.

This clonotype was found many times. The V call is TRBV6-1, the J call TRBJ1-1, with a tentative D call TRBD1 (5 bases). The CDR3 is 14 residues long. Germline values: CDR1 MNHNS, CDR2 SASEGT. Deletions cut 11 bases from V and 3 bases from J, with 19 bases between. The CDR3 loop is CADRPGRGDTEAFF. CDR3 sequence (DNA): TGTGCCGACCGACCGGGGAGGGGTGACACTGAAGCTTTCTTT.

This clonotype was detected a few times. The chain uses TRBV7-9 and TRBJ2-1; no clear D gene. Germline CDR1 and CDR2: SEHNR and FQNEAQ (reference sequence). Trimming pared 2 bases from V and 1 base from J, leaving 9 bases between. This CDR3 spans 15 amino acids. CDR3 loop: CASSLKGASYNEQFF. CDR3 coding DNA: TGTGCCAGCAGCTTAAAGGGTGCGTCCTACAATGAGCAGTTCTTC.